One sample yielded the 2 T cell receptor beta chains listed below, sequenced in a study of shared clonotypes between healthy human individuals. Produced via immunoSEQ multiplex PCR; TCRdb's table is partial and in-frame only. The sample lists around 500,000 clones; around 80% were seen once. Source material: PBMCs. These receptors originate from a woman aged 40-49 years in good health. Some clones in this sample may be carry-over from other donors' samples.

In this sample, this clone turned up once. The chain has TRBV27 and TRBJ2-1, with D maybe TRBD2 (6 bases). The CDR3 runs 15 residues. V was trimmed by 3 bases and J by 1 base, leaving 10 bases between them. Germline loops: CDR1 MNHEY, CDR2 SMNVEV (reference sequence). CDR3 DNA sequence: TGTGCCAGCAGTTTCGGAAGCGGGTCCTACAATGAGCAGTTCTTC. Its translation: CASSFGSGSYNEQFF.

This sequence joins TRBV11-2 and TRBJ2-2; unclear D gene. V lost 5 bases and J 7 bases, leaving 11 bases between the germline ends. The length of the CDR3 is 13 residues. CDR1 SGHAT and CDR2 FQNNGV come from the germline V gene. CDR3 sequence: CASSQDENGELFF. CDR3 nucleotide sequence: TGTGCCAGCAGCCAAGATGAGAACGGGGAGCTGTTTTTT.